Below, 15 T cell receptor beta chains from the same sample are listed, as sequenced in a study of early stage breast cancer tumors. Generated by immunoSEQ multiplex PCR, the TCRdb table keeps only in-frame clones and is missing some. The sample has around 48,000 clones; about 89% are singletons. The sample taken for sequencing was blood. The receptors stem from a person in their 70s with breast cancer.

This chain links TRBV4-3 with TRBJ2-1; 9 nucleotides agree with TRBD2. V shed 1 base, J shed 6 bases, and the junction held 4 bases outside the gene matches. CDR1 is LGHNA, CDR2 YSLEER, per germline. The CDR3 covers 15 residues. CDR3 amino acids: CASSQGGGAVNEQFF. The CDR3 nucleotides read TGCGCCAGCAGCCAAGGCGGGGGGGCCGTCAATGAGCAGTTCTTC.

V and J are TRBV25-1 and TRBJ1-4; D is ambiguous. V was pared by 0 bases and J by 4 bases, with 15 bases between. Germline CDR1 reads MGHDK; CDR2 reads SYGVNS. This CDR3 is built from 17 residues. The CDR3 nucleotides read TGTGCCAGCAGTGAATATATGGGCAGCGGGCTTAATGAAAAACTGTTTTTT. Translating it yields CASSEYMGSGLNEKLFF.

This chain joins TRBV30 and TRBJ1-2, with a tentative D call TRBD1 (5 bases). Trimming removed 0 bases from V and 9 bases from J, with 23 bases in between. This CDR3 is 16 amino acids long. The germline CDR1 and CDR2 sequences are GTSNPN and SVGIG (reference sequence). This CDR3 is CAWSVIPDGALDSYTF. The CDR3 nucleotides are TGTGCCTGGAGTGTAATCCCTGACGGTGCCTTGGACAGCTACACCTTC.

The CDR3, as DNA: TGTGCCAGCAGCGTAGCTGCGGTACCCTATGGCTACACCTTC. Translating gives CASSVAAVPYGYTF. The chain has TRBV9 and TRBJ1-2; D gene ambiguous. Trimming took off 0 bases at V and 4 bases at J, with 10 bases between the two ends. Germline CDR1 SGDLS, CDR2 YYNGEE. This CDR3 has 14 residues.

The DNA for the CDR3 is TGTGCCAGCAGCAATCACCGGGACAGGCTGGCTGAAGCTTTCTTT. It translates to CASSNHRDRLAEAFF. The V call is TRBV21-1, the J call TRBJ1-1; the listed D gene, TRBD1, was not tested against the DNA. TRBV21-1 is described as a pseudogene. This CDR3 has 15 residues.

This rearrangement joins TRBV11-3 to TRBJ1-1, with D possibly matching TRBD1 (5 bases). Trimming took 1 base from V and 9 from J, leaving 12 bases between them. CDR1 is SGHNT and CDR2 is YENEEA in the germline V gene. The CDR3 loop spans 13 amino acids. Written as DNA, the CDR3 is TGTGCCAGCAGCTTAGGGGGGGGAGGTAAAGCTTTCTTT. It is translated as CASSLGGGGKAFF.

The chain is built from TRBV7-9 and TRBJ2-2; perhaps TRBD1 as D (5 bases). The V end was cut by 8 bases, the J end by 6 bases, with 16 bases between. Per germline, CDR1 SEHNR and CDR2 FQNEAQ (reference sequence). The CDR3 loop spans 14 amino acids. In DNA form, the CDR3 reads TGTGCCAGCCGCGCCAGGGTCGCGTCCGGGGAGCTGTTTTTT. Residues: CASRARVASGELFF.

The CDR3 DNA sequence: TGTGCCAGTAGTATCTTACTCTCCTACGAGCAGTACTTC. Amino acids: CASSILLSYEQYF. This chain uses TRBV19 with TRBJ2-7, with D unclear. This CDR3 region has 13 residues. Germline CDR1 is LNHDA and CDR2 is SQIVND (reference sequence). V lost 3 bases, J lost 0 bases, and 6 bases lay in between. The whole variable domain, filled in from reference TRBV19 and TRBJ2-7, reads DGGITQSPKYLFRKEGQNVTLSCEQNLNHDAMYWYRQDPGQGLRLIYYSQIVNDFQKGDIAEGYSVSREKKESFPLTVTSAQKNPTAFYLCASSILLSYEQYFGPGTRLTVT.

CDR3 coding DNA: TGTGCCAGCAGCTTAGTAGCGGGGGCGTCAGATACGCAGTATTTT. Translated, it gives CASSLVAGASDTQYF. The chain has TRBV7-2 and TRBJ2-3; 9 bases agree with TRBD2. The V gene end was trimmed by 1 base and the J gene end by 4 bases; junction bases not matched to a gene: 3. Germline CDR1 SGHTA, CDR2 FQGNSA. The CDR3 totals 15 residues.

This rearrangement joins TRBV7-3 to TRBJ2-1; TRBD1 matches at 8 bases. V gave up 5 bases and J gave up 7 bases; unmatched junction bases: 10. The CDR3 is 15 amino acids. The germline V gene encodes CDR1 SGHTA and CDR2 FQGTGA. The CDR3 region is CASSPTGQGWNEQFF. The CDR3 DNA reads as TGTGCCAGCAGCCCCACCGGACAGGGATGGAATGAGCAGTTCTTC.

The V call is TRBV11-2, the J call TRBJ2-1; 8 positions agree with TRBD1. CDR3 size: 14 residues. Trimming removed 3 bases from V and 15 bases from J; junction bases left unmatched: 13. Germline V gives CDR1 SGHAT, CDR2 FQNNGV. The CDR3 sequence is CASSFRGQGAPLFF. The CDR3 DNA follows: TGTGCCAGCAGCTTCAGGGGGCAGGGCGCCCCGCTGTTCTTC.

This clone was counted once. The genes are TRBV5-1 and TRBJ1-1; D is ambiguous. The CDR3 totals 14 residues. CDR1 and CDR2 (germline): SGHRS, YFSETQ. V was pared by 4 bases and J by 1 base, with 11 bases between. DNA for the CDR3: TGCGCCAGCAGCCCCGAGAGCCAGAACACTGAAGCTTTCTTT. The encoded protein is CASSPESQNTEAFF.

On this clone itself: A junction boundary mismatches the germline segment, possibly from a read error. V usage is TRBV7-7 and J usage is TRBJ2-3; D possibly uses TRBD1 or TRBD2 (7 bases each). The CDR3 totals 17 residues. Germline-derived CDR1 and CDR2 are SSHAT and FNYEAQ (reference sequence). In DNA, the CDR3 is TGTGCTAGCAGCTTAGCAGGGGGGGATTTGGGCACAGATACGCAGTATTTT. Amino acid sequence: CASSLAGGDLGTDTQYF. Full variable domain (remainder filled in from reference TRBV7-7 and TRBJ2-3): GAGVSQSPRYKVTKRGQDVTLRCDPISSHATLYWYQQALGQGPEFLTYFNYEAQPDKSGLPSDRFSAERPEGSISTLTIQRTEQRDSAMYRCASSLAGGDLGTDTQYFGPGTRLTVL.

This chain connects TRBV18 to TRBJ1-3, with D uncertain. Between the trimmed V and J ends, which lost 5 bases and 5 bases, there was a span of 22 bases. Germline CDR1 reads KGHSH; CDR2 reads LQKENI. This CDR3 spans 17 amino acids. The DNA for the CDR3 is TGTGCCAGCTCAACTAATCTGGCTTCGGGATCAAGAAACACCATATATTTT. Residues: CASSTNLASGSRNTIYF.

CDR3 in DNA: TGTGCCAGCAGCTTATCGACTGACTATGGCTACACCTTC. It codes for CASSLSTDYGYTF. The genes are TRBV7-2 and TRBJ1-2; the D is unclear. The CDR3 has 13 amino acids. Trimming cost V 2 bases and J 3 bases, with 7 bases left between them. CDR1 and CDR2 from the germline V gene are SGHTA and FQGNSA.